This T cell receptor (beta chain) was sequenced in a study of T cells after yellow fever vaccination. TCRdb passed the 5' RACE reads through MiXCR, listing each CDR3 protein once. The sample shows 150,000 to 200,000 distinct CDR3 sequences, around 9% of them seen only once. This clonotype was seen more than once but under ten times. Its antigen is currently unknown. The germline CDR1 and CDR2 sequences are SGHNT and YYREEE (reference sequence). The V end was cut by 5 bases, the J end by 4 bases, with 9 bases between. The CDR3 has 12 residues. Findings and limits, study-wide: Contamination of FACS-sorted repertoires by abundant clonotypes from the bulk population could occur.

Source: CD8+ T cells sorted from PBMCs, taken 45 days after the yellow fever booster vaccination. The chain employs TRBV5-4 and TRBJ1-2; D is ambiguous. The receptor was derived from a young man who received the YFV17D yellow fever vaccine. In DNA, the CDR3 is TGTGCCAGCAGGGGAGGTGGCTATGGCTACACCTTC. Residues: CASRGGGYGYTF.